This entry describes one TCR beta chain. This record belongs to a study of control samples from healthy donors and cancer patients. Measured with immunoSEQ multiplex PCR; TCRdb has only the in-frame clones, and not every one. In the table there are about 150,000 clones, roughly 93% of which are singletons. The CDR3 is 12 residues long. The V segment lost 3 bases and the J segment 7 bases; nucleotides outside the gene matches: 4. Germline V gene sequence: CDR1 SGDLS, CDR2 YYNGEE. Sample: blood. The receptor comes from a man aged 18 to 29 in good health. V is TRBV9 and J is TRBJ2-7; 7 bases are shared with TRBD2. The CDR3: CASSAGAGEQYF. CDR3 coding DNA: TGTGCCAGCAGCGCGGGAGCGGGAGAGCAGTACTTC.